This T cell receptor (beta chain) was found in a study of blood T cell repertoires in COVID-19. Overall study: Both acute and convalescent COVID-19 samples were obtained from the United States, Italy and Spain. T cells, B-cell-depleted T cells, or PBMCs supplied cDNA or gDNA.

Germline V gene sequence: CDR1 SNHLY, CDR2 FYNNEI. The CDR3 has 13 residues. V lost 5 bases, J lost 9 bases, and 14 bases lay in between. In the study's own analysis: Reference gene primer amplification gave nucleated cell count estimates. Clones were read by immunoSEQ multiplex PCR, and TCRdb kept only the in-frame ones, dropping some. V, J and clone size were drawn from that table, and D and trimming were deduced from the DNA. The data show 130,000 or so clones, with roughly four fifths seen just once and 11% held by the top ten. Sample: peripheral blood. This clonotype was obtained from a human donor in a cohort sampled during active COVID-19. The rearrangement uses TRBV2 and TRBJ1-5; D unclear. The CDR3 nucleotides are TGTGCCAGCAGTTTGACGGCCAGAGGGCCCCAGCATTTT. Amino acids: CASSLTARGPQHF. The full variable domain, in which reference TRBV2 and TRBJ1-5 provide the parts outside the CDR3, is EPEVTQTPSHQVTQMGQEVILRCVPISNHLYFYWYRQILGQKVEFLVSFYNNEISEKSEIFDDQFSVERPDGSNFTLKIRSTKLEDSAMYFCASSLTARGPQHFGDGTRLSIL.